This T cell receptor beta chain emerged from a study of control samples from healthy donors and cancer patients. TCRdb keeps only in-frame clones here, not all; method: immunoSEQ multiplex PCR. This sample has roughly 120,000 clones, with 75% to 90% found just once. With 4 bases removed from V and 0 bases from J, the gap between germline ends came to 13 bases. The CDR3 is 16 residues long. Sequencing used blood. The clonotype comes from a woman aged 45-59 years in good health. V is TRBV23-1 and J is TRBJ1-5, with D unresolved. TRBV23-1 is an ORF; its function is uncertain. CDR3 sequence: CASSPPIGFSNQPQHF. The CDR3, as DNA: TGCGCCAGCAGTCCCCCCATCGGGTTTAGCAATCAGCCCCAGCATTTT.